The table lists the clone carrying this T cell receptor (beta chain) with a count of one. No antigen is known for it. TCRdb's copy holds only in-frame clones and misses some; the assay was immunoSEQ multiplex PCR. This table holds more than 150,000 clones, just over 85% found once. CDR3 length: 15 residues. The germline gives CDR1 SGHRS, CDR2 YFSETQ. Trimming took 0 bases from V and 0 from J, leaving 9 bases between them. This entry belongs to a study of T cell responses to AZD1222 COVID-19 vaccine. On the study more broadly: Timing groups of about 4 and about 12 weeks for second doses were pooled. Notes on the study in general: Spike-specific TCRs gained breadth and depth after people received two AZD1222 doses. Baseline serostatus was positive in only a handful of AZD1222 recipients.

This sequence was found in an adult in good health. The chain links TRBV5-1 to TRBJ1-1, with a weak D call TRBD1 (6 bases). The sample in question was peripheral blood, obtained on day 0 of AZD1222 vaccination. The CDR3 loop reads CASSLAGALNTEAFF. In DNA, the CDR3 is TGCGCCAGCAGCTTGGCGGGGGCTCTGAACACTGAAGCTTTCTTT.